These 22 T cell receptor beta chains share one sample of origin, sequenced in a study of Ad26.COV2.S vaccination and SARS-CoV-2 variants. The repertoire was sequenced with immunoSEQ multiplex PCR; TCRdb's copy has only in-frame clones and lacks some. The sample holds 240,000 or so clones, roughly 90% seen once. Treatment defined: approximately 18 received Ad26.COV2.S at low or high dose, single or two shots; several received placebo; per-sample allocation not given. Day 63 after the first injection of vaccine or placebo was the sampling time. Sequenced here: peripheral blood, sampled in a trial of Ad26.COV2.S vaccine versus placebo. These receptors were obtained from a person aged 18 to 59 who received the Ad26.COV2.S COVID-19 vaccine or a placebo.

The chain carries TRBV5-1 and TRBJ1-1, with unresolved D. The germline V and J ends were trimmed by 0 bases and 0 bases, with 6 bases remaining between them. This CDR3 contains 14 residues. CDR1 is SGHRS, CDR2 YFSETQ, per germline. The CDR3 protein is CASSLDGLNTEAFF. The CDR3 bases are TGCGCCAGCAGCTTGGACGGCTTGAACACTGAAGCTTTCTTT. The full variable domain, rest sourced from reference TRBV5-1 and TRBJ1-1, is KAGVTQTPRYLIKTRGQQVTLSCSPISGHRSVSWYQQTPGQGLQFLFEYFSETQRNKGNFPGRFSGRQFSNSRSEMNVSTLELGDSALYLCASSLDGLNTEAFFGQGTRLTVV.

This CDR3 reads CASSTGTGGYEQFF. Written as DNA, the CDR3 is TGTGCCAGTAGTACCGGGACAGGGGGCTATGAGCAGTTCTTC. J is TRBJ2-1 and V is TRBV19; TRBD1 agrees at 12 bases. The CDR3 spans 14 residues. Germline CDR1 and CDR2: LNHDA and SQIVND (reference sequence). Trimming cost V 4 bases and J 8 bases; bases outside gene matches: 3.

This sequence joins TRBV19 and TRBJ2-3; D possibly corresponds to TRBD2 (6 bases). The V end was cut by 3 bases, the J end by 1 base, with 14 bases between. The CDR3 sequence is 16 residues long. Germline V gene lookup returns CDR1 LNHDA and CDR2 SQIVND (reference sequence). The CDR3 sequence: CASSILGLVGTDTQYF. DNA for the CDR3: TGTGCCAGTAGTATCTTGGGACTGGTGGGCACAGATACGCAGTATTTT.

This chain joins TRBV20-1 and TRBJ2-7; the D gene is possibly TRBD2 (6 bases). Trimming cost V 6 bases and J 8 bases, with 14 bases left between them. The germline CDR1 and CDR2 sequences are DFQATT and SNEGSKA (reference sequence). The CDR3 is 11 amino acids. CDR3 nucleotides: TGCAGTGCCACAACTAGCAATCAGCAGTACTTC. This gives the protein CSATTSNQQYF.

The J gene is TRBJ2-7, the V gene TRBV5-5; 9 bases fit TRBD1. V gave up 4 bases and J gave up 4 bases; unmatched junction bases: 9. Germline CDR1 and CDR2: SGHKS and YYEKEE (reference sequence). The CDR3 loop spans 15 amino acids. CDR3 DNA sequence: TGTGCCAGCAGCCCCTCGGGACAGGGTACTTACGAGCAGTACTTC. Its translation: CASSPSGQGTYEQYF.

This sequence joins TRBV6-5 and TRBJ1-1, with a weak D call TRBD1 (5 bases). CDR1 MNHEY and CDR2 SVGAGI come from the germline V gene. V shed 8 bases and J shed 0 bases, with 10 bases lying between them. This CDR3 has 13 residues. The chain's CDR3 is CASRDGMNTEAFF. The DNA of the CDR3 is TGTGCCAGCCGGGACGGAATGAACACTGAAGCTTTCTTT.

This sequence joins TRBV11-2 and TRBJ1-1; 8 bases agree with TRBD1. Looked up from germline, CDR1 is SGHAT and CDR2 is FQNNGV. Losses at the gene ends were 1 base for V and 5 bases for J; bases not matched to a gene: 9. The CDR3 is 16 amino acids. The CDR3 is CASSLAIRQGKTEAFF. CDR3 nucleotide sequence: TGTGCCAGCAGCTTAGCAATCAGACAGGGGAAGACTGAAGCTTTCTTT.

This chain uses TRBV7-9 with TRBJ1-5; D is unclear. The germline CDR1 and CDR2 sequences are SEHNR and FQNEAQ (reference sequence). Trimming took 1 base from V and 5 from J, leaving 6 bases between them. The CDR3 has 13 amino acids. The CDR3 protein is CASSLDWDQPQHF. The CDR3 DNA reads as TGTGCCAGCAGCTTAGACTGGGATCAGCCCCAGCATTTT.

This chain connects TRBV9 to TRBJ1-4, with D possibly being TRBD1 (5 bases). Germline V gene sequence: CDR1 SGDLS, CDR2 YYNGEE. The CDR3 is 15 residues long. V lost 3 bases to trimming and J lost 5 bases, with 14 bases between them. CDR3 in amino acids: CASSASGGANEKLFF. For the CDR3, the DNA is TGTGCCAGCAGCGCCAGCGGAGGGGCGAATGAAAAACTGTTTTTT. The full variable domain, in which reference TRBV9 and TRBJ1-4 provide the parts outside the CDR3, is DSGVTQTPKHLITATGQRVTLRCSPRSGDLSVYWYQQSLDQGLQFLIQYYNGEERAKGNILERFSAQQFPDLHSELNLSSLELGDSALYFCASSASGGANEKLFFGSGTQLSVL.

V gene TRBV6-2 or TRBV6-3 combines with J gene TRBJ2-3; D unclear. The length of the CDR3 is 12 residues. The V gene lost 5 bases and the J gene lost 8 bases, with 11 bases spanning the gap. In germline, CDR1 is MNHEY, CDR2 SVGEGT. The CDR3 sequence is CASSQTPATQYF. The CDR3 DNA reads TGTGCCAGCAGTCAGACCCCCGCTACGCAGTATTTT.

CDR3 amino acids: CASSLTASGPVDTQYF. The CDR3 DNA follows: TGTGCCAGCAGCTTAACGGCTAGCGGGCCTGTGGATACGCAGTATTTT. V usage is TRBV7-6 and J usage is TRBJ2-3; 8 bases fit TRBD2. The J segment lost 6 bases and the V segment lost 2 bases, leaving 10 bases of the junction unmatched. The germline V gene has CDR1 SGHVS and CDR2 FNYEAQ. The CDR3 length is 16 residues.

This clone was counted a single time. This chain joins TRBV5-1 and TRBJ2-7; 10 nucleotides line up with TRBD2. Germline CDR1 reads SGHRS; CDR2 reads YFSETQ. Germline trimming cut 5 bases from V and 0 bases from J; bases unmatched to any gene: 14. The CDR3 has 18 amino acids. The CDR3 sequence is CASRYTPGLAISSYEQYF. In DNA form, the CDR3 reads TGCGCCAGCAGATACACCCCGGGACTAGCGATTAGCTCCTACGAGCAGTACTTC.

The chain carries TRBV6-2 or TRBV6-3 and TRBJ2-7, with D perhaps given as TRBD1 or TRBD2 (5 bases each). CDR1 and CDR2 from the germline V gene are MNHEY and SVGEGT. CDR3 length: 13 amino acids. Trimming left V 4 bases short and J 3 bases short, with 10 bases between. CDR3 region: CASSWGRLYEQYF. The CDR3 DNA reads as TGTGCCAGCAGTTGGGGACGGCTCTACGAGCAGTACTTC.

The chain carries TRBV7-9 and TRBJ2-7, with a tentative D call TRBD2 (5 bases). Germline loops: CDR1 SEHNR, CDR2 FQNEAQ (reference sequence). Trimming took off 5 bases at V and 7 bases at J, with 15 bases between the two ends. The CDR3 runs 13 residues. The CDR3 bases are TGTGCCAGCAGCCCTATCTATGGAGGTGAGCAGTACTTC. It specifies CASSPIYGGEQYF.

The chain has TRBV11-2 and TRBJ1-6, with 7 positions matching TRBD1. Germline values: CDR1 SGHAT, CDR2 FQNNGV. After removal of 2 bases from V and 6 bases from J, the junction contained 1 base not matched to a gene. The CDR3 contains 14 residues. The CDR3 is CASSLRQGNSPLHF. The CDR3 nucleotides are TGTGCCAGCAGCTTACGACAGGGTAATTCACCCCTCCACTTT.

This clone occurred once. The chain combines TRBV7-2 with TRBJ2-1; D is uncertain. The CDR3 extends over 13 amino acids. The V gene lost 1 base and the J gene lost 7 bases, with 8 bases spanning the gap. Germline CDR1 and CDR2: SGHTA and FQGNSA. Here the CDR3 reads CASSLVLGNEQFF. CDR3 bases: TGTGCCAGCAGCTTAGTTTTGGGGAATGAGCAGTTCTTC.

The chain recombines TRBV5-1 with TRBJ1-1; the D gene is possibly TRBD1 (5 bases). V was clipped by 2 bases and J by 5 bases, with 10 bases between them. The CDR3 contains 13 residues. The germline gives CDR1 SGHRS, CDR2 YFSETQ. The CDR3: CASSFLRGTEAFF. CDR3 coding DNA: TGCGCCAGCAGCTTCCTGAGGGGTACTGAAGCTTTCTTT.

The genes are TRBV9 and TRBJ2-1; D gene uncertain. Germline CDR1 and CDR2: SGDLS and YYNGEE. V dropped 3 bases and J dropped 4 bases, with 5 bases sitting between them. CDR3 size: 12 residues. The CDR3 nucleotides read TGTGCCAGCAGCGCAAGTTACAATGAGCAGTTCTTC. This codes for CASSASYNEQFF.

This chain uses TRBV25-1 with TRBJ2-7, with D perhaps given as TRBD1 or TRBD2 (5 bases each). CDR3 length equals 14 residues. The germline V gene has CDR1 MGHDK and CDR2 SYGVNS. Trimming pared 4 bases from V and 5 bases from J, leaving 15 bases between. In DNA, the CDR3 is TGTGCCAGCAGTGCCTCCGGGGCTCGCCACGAGCAGTACTTC. It encodes CASSASGARHEQYF.

The rearrangement links TRBV11-2 to TRBJ2-3; TRBD2 matches at 11 bases. The CDR3 spans 15 residues. Germline CDR1 reads SGHAT; CDR2 reads FQNNGV. J was trimmed by 4 bases and V by 7 bases; bases with no gene match: 7. The CDR3 loop reads CASTLTGLAADTQYF. The CDR3 DNA reads TGTGCCAGCACCCTAACGGGACTAGCGGCAGATACGCAGTATTTT. Using reference TRBV11-2 and TRBJ2-3 for the parts outside the CDR3, the full variable domain is EAGVAQSPRYKIIEKRQSVAFWCNPISGHATLYWYQQILGQGPKLLIQFQNNGVVDDSQLPKDRFSAERLKGVDSTLKIQPAKLEDSAVYLCASTLTGLAADTQYFGPGTRLTVL.

The sample holds one count of this clone. The chain couples TRBV4-3 to TRBJ1-5; maybe TRBD1 (5 bases). Per the germline V gene, CDR1 is LGHNA and CDR2 is YSLEER. Trimming cost V 1 base and J 0 bases, with 16 bases left between them. The CDR3 totals 18 residues. The CDR3 coding sequence is TGCGCCAGCAGCCAAGTAGGGTCACCTAGGGGTAGCAATCAGCCCCAGCATTTT. Its translation: CASSQVGSPRGSNQPQHF.

The chain carries TRBV2 and TRBJ2-7, with TRBD1 identical over 10 bases. The CDR3 runs to 17 residues. CDR1 and CDR2 from the germline V gene are SNHLY and FYNNEI. The V segment lost 3 bases and the J segment 2 bases; nucleotides outside the gene matches: 10. This CDR3 is CASSDGTGEMATYEQYF. The DNA of the CDR3 is TGTGCCAGCAGTGATGGGACAGGGGAAATGGCTACCTACGAGCAGTACTTC.